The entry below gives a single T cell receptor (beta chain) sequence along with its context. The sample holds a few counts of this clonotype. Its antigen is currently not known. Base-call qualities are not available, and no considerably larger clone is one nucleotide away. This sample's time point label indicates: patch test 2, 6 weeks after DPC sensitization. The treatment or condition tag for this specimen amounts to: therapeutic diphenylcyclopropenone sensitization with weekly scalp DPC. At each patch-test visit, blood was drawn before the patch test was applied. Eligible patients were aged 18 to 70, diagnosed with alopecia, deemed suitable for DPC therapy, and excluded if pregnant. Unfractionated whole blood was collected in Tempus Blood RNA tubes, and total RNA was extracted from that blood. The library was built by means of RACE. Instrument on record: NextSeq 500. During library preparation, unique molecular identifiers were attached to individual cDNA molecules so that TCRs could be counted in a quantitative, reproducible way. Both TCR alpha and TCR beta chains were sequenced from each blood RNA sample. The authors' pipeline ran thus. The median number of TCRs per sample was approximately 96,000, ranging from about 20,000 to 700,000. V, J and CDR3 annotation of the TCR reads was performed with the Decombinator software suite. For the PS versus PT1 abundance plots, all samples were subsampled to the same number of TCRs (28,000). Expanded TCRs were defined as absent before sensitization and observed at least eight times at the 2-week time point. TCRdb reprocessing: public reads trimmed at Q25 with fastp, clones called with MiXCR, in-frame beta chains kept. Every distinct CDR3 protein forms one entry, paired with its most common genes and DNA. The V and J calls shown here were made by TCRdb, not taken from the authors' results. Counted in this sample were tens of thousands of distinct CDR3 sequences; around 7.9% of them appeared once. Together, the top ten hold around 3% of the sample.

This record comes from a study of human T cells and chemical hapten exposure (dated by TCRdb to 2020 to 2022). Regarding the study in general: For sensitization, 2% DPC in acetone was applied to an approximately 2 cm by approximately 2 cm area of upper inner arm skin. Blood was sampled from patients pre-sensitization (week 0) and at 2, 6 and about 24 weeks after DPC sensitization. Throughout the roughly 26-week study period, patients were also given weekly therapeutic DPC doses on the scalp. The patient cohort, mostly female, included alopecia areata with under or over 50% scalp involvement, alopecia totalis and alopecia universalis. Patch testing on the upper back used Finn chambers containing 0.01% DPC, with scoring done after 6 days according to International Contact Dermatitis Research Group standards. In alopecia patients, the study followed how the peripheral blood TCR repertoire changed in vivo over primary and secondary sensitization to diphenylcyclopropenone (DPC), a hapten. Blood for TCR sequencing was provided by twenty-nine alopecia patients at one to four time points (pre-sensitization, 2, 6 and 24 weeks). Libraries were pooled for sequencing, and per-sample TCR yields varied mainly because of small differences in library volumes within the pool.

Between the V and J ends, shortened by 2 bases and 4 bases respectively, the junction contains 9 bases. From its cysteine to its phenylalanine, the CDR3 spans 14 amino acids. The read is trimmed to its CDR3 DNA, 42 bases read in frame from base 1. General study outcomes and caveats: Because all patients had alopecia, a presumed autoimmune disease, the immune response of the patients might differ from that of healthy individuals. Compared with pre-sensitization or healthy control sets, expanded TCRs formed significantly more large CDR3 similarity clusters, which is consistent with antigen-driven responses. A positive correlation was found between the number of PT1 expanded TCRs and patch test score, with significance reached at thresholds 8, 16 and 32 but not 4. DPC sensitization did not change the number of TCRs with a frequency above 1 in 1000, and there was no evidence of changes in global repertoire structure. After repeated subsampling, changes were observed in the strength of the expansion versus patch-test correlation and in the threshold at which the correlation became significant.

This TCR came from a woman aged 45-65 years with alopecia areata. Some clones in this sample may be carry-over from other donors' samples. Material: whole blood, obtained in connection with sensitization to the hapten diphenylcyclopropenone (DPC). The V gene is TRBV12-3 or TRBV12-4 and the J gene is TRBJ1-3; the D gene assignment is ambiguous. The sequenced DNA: TGTGCCAGCAGTTTAAGGAAATTAGGAAACACCATATATTTT. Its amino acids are CASSLRKLGNTIYF.